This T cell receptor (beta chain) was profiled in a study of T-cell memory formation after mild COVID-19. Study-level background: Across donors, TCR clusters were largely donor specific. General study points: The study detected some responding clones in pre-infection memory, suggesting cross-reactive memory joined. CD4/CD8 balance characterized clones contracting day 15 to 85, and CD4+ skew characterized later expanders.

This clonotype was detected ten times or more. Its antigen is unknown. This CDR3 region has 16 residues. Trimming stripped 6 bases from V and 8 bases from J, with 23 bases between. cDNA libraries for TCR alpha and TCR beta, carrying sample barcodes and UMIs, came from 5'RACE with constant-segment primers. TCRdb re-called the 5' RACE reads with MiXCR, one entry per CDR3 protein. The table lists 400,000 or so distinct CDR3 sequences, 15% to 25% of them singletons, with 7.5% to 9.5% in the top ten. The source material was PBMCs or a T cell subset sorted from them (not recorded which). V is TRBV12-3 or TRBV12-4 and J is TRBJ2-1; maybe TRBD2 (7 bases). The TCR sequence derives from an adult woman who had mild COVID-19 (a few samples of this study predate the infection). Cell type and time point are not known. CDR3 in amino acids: CASSTKGSGGGDEQFF. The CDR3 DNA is TGTGCCAGCAGCACAAAGGGGTCGGGGGGCGGTGATGAGCAGTTCTTC.